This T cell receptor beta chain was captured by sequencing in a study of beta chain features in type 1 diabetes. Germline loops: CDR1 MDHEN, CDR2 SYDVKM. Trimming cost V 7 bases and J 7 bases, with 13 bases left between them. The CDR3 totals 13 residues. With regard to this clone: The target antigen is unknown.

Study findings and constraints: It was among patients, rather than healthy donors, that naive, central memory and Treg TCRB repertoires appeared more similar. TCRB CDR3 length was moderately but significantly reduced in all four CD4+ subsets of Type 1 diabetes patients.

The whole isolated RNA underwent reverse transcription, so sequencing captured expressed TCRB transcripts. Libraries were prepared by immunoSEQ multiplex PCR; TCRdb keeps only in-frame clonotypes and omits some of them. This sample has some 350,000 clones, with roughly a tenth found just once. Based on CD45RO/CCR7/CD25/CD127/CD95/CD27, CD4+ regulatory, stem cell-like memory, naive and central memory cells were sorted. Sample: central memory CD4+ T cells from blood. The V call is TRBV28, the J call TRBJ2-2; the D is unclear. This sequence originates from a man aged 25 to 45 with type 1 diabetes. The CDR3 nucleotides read TGTGCCAGCATTTCCCCGGGTTTCGGGGAGCTGTTTTTT. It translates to CASISPGFGELFF. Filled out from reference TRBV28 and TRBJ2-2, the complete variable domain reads DVKVTQSSRYLVKRTGEKVFLECVQDMDHENMFWYRQDPGLGLRLIYFSYDVKMKEKGDIPEGYSVSREKKERFSLILESASTNQTSMYLCASISPGFGELFFGEGSRLTVL.